These 23 T cell receptor beta chains share one sample of origin, sequenced in a study of T cells in Graves' hyperthyroidism and ophthalmopathy. Amplification targeted TCR beta CDR3 regions from RNA transcripts. An initial round of RT-PCR targeting the TCR CDR3 relied on the HTBI primer set. TCRdb re-called the multiplex PCR reads with MiXCR, one entry per CDR3 protein. This table has hundreds of thousands of distinct CDR3 sequences, 15% to 20% appearing once. What was sequenced was blood. The receptors come from a middle-aged man with Graves' ophthalmopathy.

The genes are TRBV9 and TRBJ2-3; 14 nucleotides match TRBD2. CDR3 length equals 21 residues. CDR1 is SGDLS and CDR2 is YYNGEE in the germline V gene. Trimming took 0 bases from V and 6 from J; bases not matched to a gene: 18. The CDR3 loop is CASSVGGLAGGIQEVKDTQYF. CDR3 sequence (DNA): TGTGCCAGCAGCGTAGGAGGACTAGCGGGAGGAATTCAAGAGGTTAAGGATACGCAGTATTTT.

In this sample, this clonotype turned up a few times. This chain links TRBV29-1 with TRBJ2-6; TRBD1 matches 7 bases. The CDR3 is 15 residues long. The trim removed 4 bases at V and 2 bases at J, leaving 5 bases unmatched. CDR1 and CDR2 (germline): SQVTM, ANQGSEA. The CDR3 reads CSVGTGAAGANVLTF. For the CDR3, the DNA is TGCAGCGTTGGAACAGGGGCGGCTGGGGCCAACGTCCTGACTTTC.

The rearrangement uses TRBV5-1 and TRBJ2-5; D is perhaps TRBD1 (6 bases). The CDR3 covers 15 residues. Germline values: CDR1 SGHRS, CDR2 YFSETQ. The V end lost 5 bases, the J end lost 5 bases, and 19 bases lay between the germline ends. The CDR3 loop is CASSSSGAVRETQYF. The CDR3 DNA follows: TGCGCCAGCAGTTCCTCAGGGGCGGTTCGGGAGACCCAGTACTTC.

V is TRBV20-1 and J is TRBJ2-5, with a weak D call TRBD2 (6 bases). CDR1 and CDR2 from the germline V gene are DFQATT and SNEGSKA (reference sequence). The CDR3 covers 12 residues. V was clipped by 4 bases and J by 4 bases, with 10 bases between them. This chain's CDR3 is CSAMEGPETQYF. As DNA, the CDR3 is TGCAGTGCTATGGAGGGTCCAGAGACCCAGTACTTC.

The chain employs TRBV3-1 and TRBJ2-7, with 10 nucleotides matching TRBD2. Germline trimming cut 2 bases from V and 4 bases from J; bases unmatched to any gene: 5. The CDR3 contains 15 residues. The germline V gene has CDR1 LGHDT and CDR2 YNNKEL (reference sequence). The CDR3 DNA follows: TGTGCCAGCAGCCAACCTAGCGGGAGTGAGTACGAGCAGTACTTC. Encoded protein: CASSQPSGSEYEQYF.

This clonotype was picked up many times. The rearrangement uses TRBV3-1 and TRBJ1-2; weak D call: TRBD1 (6 bases). The CDR3 runs to 14 residues. V lost 4 bases to trimming and J lost 0 bases, with 9 bases between them. CDR1 is LGHDT, CDR2 YNNKEL, per germline (reference sequence). The CDR3 loop is CASSRQGPNYGYTF. CDR3 DNA: TGTGCCAGCAGCCGTCAGGGGCCTAACTATGGCTACACCTTC.

This clonotype was detected ten times or more. The chain joins TRBV7-2 to TRBJ2-1; 7 bases align to TRBD1. Germline V gene data show CDR1 as SGHTA and CDR2 as FQGNSA. Trimming took 6 bases from V and 9 from J; bases not matched to a gene: 5. This CDR3 is built from 12 residues. CDR3 protein: CASSYPGGEQFF. The CDR3 DNA is TGTGCCAGCAGTTATCCAGGGGGTGAGCAGTTCTTC.

This chain uses TRBV5-1 with TRBJ2-7, with 9 bases identical to TRBD1. The CDR3 totals 14 residues. The junction had 9 bases not matched to a gene; V was cut back by 10 bases and J by 1 base. Germline CDR1 reads SGHRS; CDR2 reads YFSETQ. The CDR3 DNA is TGCGCCTCCGGACCCGGGACAGGGTCCTACGAGCAGTACTTC. Translation gives CASGPGTGSYEQYF.

The table lists this clonotype with many counts. The gene calls are TRBV7-8 and TRBJ2-7; 7 nucleotides align to TRBD1. Per germline, CDR1 SGHVS and CDR2 FQNEAQ. V trimming: 5 bases; J trimming: 4 bases; junction bases outside the gene matches: 8. This CDR3 has 14 residues. The CDR3 loop reads CASSGTGTVYEQYF. The CDR3, as DNA: TGTGCCAGCAGCGGAACCGGGACAGTTTACGAGCAGTACTTC.

This clonotype came up many times. The gene calls are TRBV7-8 and TRBJ2-2; TRBD2 agrees at 9 bases. The CDR3 extends over 16 amino acids. V was clipped by 5 bases and J by 4 bases; unmatched bases: 8. Germline V gene data show CDR1 as SGHVS and CDR2 as FQNEAQ. The CDR3 nucleotides read TGTGCCAGCAGCCCAGGCGGGGGGGATATCACCGGGGAGCTGTTTTTT. This translates into CASSPGGGDITGELFF.

This clonotype came up many times. The CDR3 DNA follows: TGTGCCAGCAGTTTAAAACCGGGACCCTATGGCTACACCTTC. Amino acid sequence: CASSLKPGPYGYTF. The chain uses TRBV27 and TRBJ1-2, with a possible D match to TRBD1 (5 bases). Trimming left V 2 bases short and J 4 bases short, with 11 bases between. This CDR3 is 14 amino acids long. Germline V gene data show CDR1 as MNHEY and CDR2 as SMNVEV (reference sequence).

The rearrangement links TRBV4-1 to TRBJ2-3; D gene unclear. The germline CDR1 and CDR2 sequences are MGHRA and YSYEKL. V was pared by 0 bases and J by 7 bases, with 8 bases between. CDR3 length: 13 residues. For the CDR3, the DNA is TGCGCCAGCAGCCAAGAAGGGTGGTATACGCAGTATTTT. Translation gives CASSQEGWYTQYF.

A note on this clonotype: A read error may account for a junction end that differs from germline. The J gene is TRBJ2-1, the V gene TRBV7-3; 8 bases are a match to TRBD1. Per the germline V gene, CDR1 is SGHTA and CDR2 is FQGTGA. The CDR3 consists of 14 residues. The CDR3 DNA sequence: TGTGCCAGCAGCGTTCAGGGGGCTATCAATAAGCAGTTCTTC. Translated: CASSVQGAINKQFF.

The chain uses TRBV6-1 and TRBJ1-2; D uncertain. Between the trimmed V and J ends, which lost 7 bases and 6 bases, there was a span of 15 bases. CDR1 and CDR2 from the germline V gene are MNHNS and SASEGT. CDR3 length equals 13 residues. CDR3 in amino acids: CASTAGLRNGYTF. For the CDR3, the DNA is TGTGCCAGCACCGCAGGTCTTCGGAATGGCTACACCTTC.

The chain uses TRBV29-1 and TRBJ1-1; no reliable D call. The V and J ends lost 4 bases and 2 bases respectively, with 8 bases between them. Germline V CDR1 and CDR2: SQVTM, ANQGSEA. The CDR3 contains 12 residues. The CDR3 is CSVVITNTEAFF. The CDR3 DNA reads as TGCAGCGTTGTAATAACCAACACTGAAGCTTTCTTT.

The chain has TRBV7-6 and TRBJ2-1, with D possibly being TRBD2 (6 bases). Germline lookup yields CDR1 SGHVS and CDR2 FNYEAQ. Trimming removed 8 bases at V and 10 bases at J, with 12 bases between. The CDR3 loop spans 11 amino acids. The CDR3 DNA is TGTGCCAGCGGCGGGGACGGAGAGCAGTTCTTC. It yields the protein CASGGDGEQFF.

This clonotype was picked up a small number of times. The V and J genes are TRBV7-2 and TRBJ2-4; no clear D. V was clipped by 7 bases and J by 0 bases, with 10 bases between them. CDR1 is SGHTA, CDR2 FQGNSA, per germline. This CDR3 region has 14 residues. The CDR3 reads CASTPPIAKNIQYF. The CDR3 bases are TGTGCCAGCACCCCCCCCATAGCCAAAAACATTCAGTACTTC.

This clonotype was seen only once. The chain employs TRBV24-1 and TRBJ1-4, with D unclear. From germline, CDR1 is KGHDR and CDR2 SFDVKD. Trimming removed 5 bases at V and 8 bases at J, with 11 bases between. The CDR3 sequence is 13 residues long. CDR3 DNA: TGTGCCACCAGTGTTCCGGGAGGGGAAAAACTGTTTTTT. Translating gives CATSVPGGEKLFF.

This clonotype has just a few counts. V gene TRBV7-8 combines with J gene TRBJ2-3; TRBD2 matches at 10 bases. The V gene end was trimmed by 1 base and the J gene end by 1 base; junction bases not matched to a gene: 8. This CDR3 region has 18 residues. CDR1 SGHVS and CDR2 FQNEAQ come from the germline V gene. The CDR3 sequence: CASSLGLAGEPRTDTQYF. The CDR3 bases are TGTGCCAGCAGCTTAGGGCTAGCGGGGGAGCCCCGCACAGATACGCAGTATTTT.

Points on this clonotype: A much larger clone lies a single base off, so this may be a read error. The genes are TRBV28 and TRBJ2-4; tentatively, D is TRBD1 (6 bases). The CDR3 length is 19 residues. Germline loops: CDR1 MDHEN, CDR2 SYDVKM. The CDR3 sequence is CASSLWGDRILLAKSIQYF. The CDR3 DNA is TGTGCCAGCAGTTTATGGGGAGACAGGATACTCCTAGCCAAAAGCATTCAGTACTTC.

The chain carries TRBV5-1 and TRBJ1-6; the D gene is possibly TRBD1 (5 bases). The CDR3 covers 17 residues. The germline V gene has CDR1 SGHRS and CDR2 YFSETQ. V was cut by 0 bases and J by 7 bases, with 17 bases left in between. CDR3 loop: CASSLEEPGTGNSPLHF. The CDR3, as DNA: TGCGCCAGCAGCTTGGAAGAACCCGGGACTGGCAATTCACCCCTCCACTTT.

This chain connects TRBV2 to TRBJ1-3; D is undetermined. This CDR3 comprises 13 residues. Germline CDR1 is SNHLY and CDR2 is FYNNEI. The V end lost 1 base, the J end lost 3 bases, and 4 bases lay between the germline ends. CDR3 in amino acids: CASSEVGGNTIYF. CDR3 sequence (DNA): TGTGCCAGCAGTGAAGTGGGTGGAAACACCATATATTTT.

This rearrangement joins TRBV10-2 to TRBJ2-5; tentatively, D is TRBD1 or TRBD2 (5 bases each). Germline CDR1 WSHSY, CDR2 SAAADI. This CDR3 has 16 amino acids. The germline V and J ends were trimmed by 5 bases and 5 bases, with 21 bases remaining between them. The DNA of the CDR3 is TGCGCCAGCAGTACCCGACCCGGGACCCGCCCGGAGACCCAGTACTTC. Its translation is CASSTRPGTRPETQYF.